What follows are 24 T cell receptor beta chains derived from one specimen sequenced in a study of CD8+ T cells in alopecia areata listed by TCRdb under 2018. Receptor libraries were prepared by the immunoSEQ multiplex PCR assay. To provide template for TCR sequencing, every sample had RNA extracted and reverse transcribed into cDNA. Drawn from immuneACCESS, this table holds only the in-frame rearrangements with V and J called that TCRdb kept. Clones are partly lost; checked studies trace under half to an unresolved V gene and leave the rest unexplained. Recorded for this sample are roughly 200,000 clones; 50% to 65% of them occurred a single time. The ten largest make up approximately 10% of the sample. What the time point label conveys for this sample: around 22 weeks on oral tofacitinib. This specimen's treatment or condition label, interpreted: oral pan-JAK inhibitor, 5-10 mg twice daily. Sample: CD8+ T cells sorted from blood, taken at week 24, from a patient treated with tofacitinib. All receptors come from a human donor with alopecia areata.

The chain carries TRBV4-3 and TRBJ2-5; the match to TRBD2 covers 7 bases. Looked up from germline, CDR1 is LGHNA and CDR2 is YSLEER. Trimming removed 4 bases from V and 1 base from J; junction bases left unmatched: 12. The CDR3 length is 17 residues. This CDR3 reads CASSPLPGERGQETQYF. Written as DNA, the CDR3 is TGCGCCAGCAGCCCCCTCCCGGGGGAGCGGGGCCAAGAGACCCAGTACTTC.

This clone was seen more than once but under ten times. The chain employs TRBV7-9 and TRBJ1-1; D is unresolved. Looked up from germline, CDR1 is SEHNR and CDR2 is FQNEAQ (reference sequence). V was clipped by 5 bases and J by 5 bases, with 18 bases between them. The CDR3 consists of 15 residues. CDR3: CASSGTTRGRTEAFF. As DNA, the CDR3 is TGTGCCAGCAGCGGTACGACCCGCGGCAGGACTGAAGCTTTCTTT.

The chain couples TRBV2 to TRBJ2-6; the D is unclear. Trimming shortened V by 8 bases and J by 0 bases, and 14 bases separated the two germline ends. The CDR3 contains 16 residues. Germline CDR1 reads SNHLY; CDR2 reads FYNNEI. The CDR3 protein is CASRVETNSGANVLTF. The DNA for the CDR3 is TGTGCCAGCCGGGTAGAAACTAACTCTGGGGCCAACGTCCTGACTTTC. Based on the CDR3 plus reference TRBV2 and TRBJ2-6, the full variable domain is EPEVTQTPSHQVTQMGQEVILRCVPISNHLYFYWYRQILGQKVEFLVSFYNNEISEKSEIFDDQFSVERPDGSNFTLKIRSTKLEDSAMYFCASRVETNSGANVLTFGAGSRLTVL.

The chain couples TRBV14 to TRBJ2-1, with D perhaps assigned TRBD1 or TRBD2 (5 bases each). Germline CDR1 reads SGHDN; CDR2 reads FVKESK. The V end lost 4 bases, the J end lost 9 bases, and 19 bases lay between the germline ends. The CDR3 runs 15 residues. CDR3 region: CASSPRDQRYGEQFF. In DNA, the CDR3 is TGTGCCAGCAGCCCCCGGGACCAGCGATACGGTGAGCAGTTCTTC. The variable domain in full, completed from reference TRBV14 and TRBJ2-1, reads EAGVTQFPSHSVIEKGQTVTLRCDPISGHDNLYWYRRVMGKEIKFLLHFVKESKQDESGMPNNRFLAERTGGTYSTLKVQPAELEDSGVYFCASSPRDQRYGEQFFGPGTRLTVL.

This sequence joins TRBV10-3 and TRBJ2-3, with a weak D call TRBD2 (6 bases). Per the germline V gene, CDR1 is ENHRY and CDR2 is SYGVKD. The CDR3 length is 17 residues. V was pared by 0 bases and J by 2 bases, with 15 bases between. The CDR3: CAISESTGTGDTDTQYF. The CDR3 DNA reads as TGTGCCATCAGTGAGTCCACCGGGACGGGAGACACAGATACGCAGTATTTT.

The V gene is TRBV30, the J gene TRBJ1-1; unclear D gene. The CDR3 extends over 13 amino acids. Germline V gives CDR1 GTSNPN, CDR2 SVGIG (reference sequence). The V end was cut by 2 bases, the J end by 7 bases, with 14 bases between. Here the CDR3 reads CAWSSLKGFEAFF. Here the CDR3 DNA reads TGTGCCTGGAGTTCCCTAAAAGGGTTTGAAGCTTTCTTT.

The rearrangement links TRBV11-2 to TRBJ2-7, with 10 bases that match TRBD2. Trimming cost V 5 bases and J 6 bases; bases outside gene matches: 13. Germline CDR1 is SGHAT and CDR2 is FQNNGV. This CDR3 contains 16 residues. The CDR3 protein is CASSPPTSSGGTEQYF. CDR3 coding DNA: TGTGCCAGCAGCCCGCCAACCTCTAGCGGGGGCACCGAGCAGTACTTC.

This clone has more than one count but fewer than ten. V is TRBV11-2 and J is TRBJ2-1; D perhaps matches TRBD2 (5 bases). The CDR3 runs to 14 residues. The germline V gene encodes CDR1 SGHAT and CDR2 FQNNGV. V lost 5 bases, J lost 5 bases, and 13 bases lay in between. The CDR3 loop is CASSPRTGNNEQFF. The CDR3 nucleotides read TGTGCCAGCAGCCCACGGACCGGGAACAATGAGCAGTTCTTC.

Only a few counts were recorded for this clone. This chain joins TRBV6-6 and TRBJ2-3, with D possibly TRBD2 on 6 matching bases. The germline V gene has CDR1 MNHNY and CDR2 SVGAGI (reference sequence). This CDR3 spans 14 amino acids. Trimming removed 11 bases at V and 2 bases at J, with 17 bases between. CDR3 DNA: TGTGCCGCCAGCGGGTTTGGGGACACAGATACGCAGTATTTT. It translates to CAASGFGDTDTQYF.

In DNA, the CDR3 is TGTGCCAGCAGTGAGGGGGAGGGGCCCCCTTACGAGCAGTACTTC. Its translation is CASSEGEGPPYEQYF. The chain has TRBV6-1 and TRBJ2-7; TRBD2 agrees at 7 bases. CDR1 and CDR2 (germline): MNHNS, SASEGT. This CDR3 contains 15 residues. The junction had 9 bases not matched to a gene; V was cut back by 3 bases and J by 4 bases.

J is TRBJ2-2 and V is TRBV15; D may match TRBD1 or TRBD2 (5 bases each). This CDR3 contains 16 residues. The ends were cut back, 7 bases at V and 2 bases at J, with 17 bases in the middle. Germline assignment: CDR1 LNHNV and CDR2 YYDKDF (reference sequence). The CDR3 region is CATKEGGGANTGELFF. Written as DNA, the CDR3 is TGTGCCACCAAGGAAGGTGGGGGAGCCAACACCGGGGAGCTGTTTTTT. Using reference TRBV15 and TRBJ2-2 for the parts outside the CDR3, the full variable domain is DAMVIQNPRYQVTQFGKPVTLSCSQTLNHNVMYWYQQKSSQAPKLLFHYYDKDFNNEADTPDNFQSRRPNTSFCFLDIRSPGLGDTAMYLCATKEGGGANTGELFFGEGSRLTVL.

The chain has TRBV4-3 and TRBJ2-1; no reliable D call. The V gene's germline CDR1 is LGHNA and CDR2 YSLEER. Between the trimmed V and J ends, which lost 0 bases and 3 bases, there was a span of 9 bases. The CDR3 is 15 residues long. For the CDR3, the DNA is TGCGCCAGCAGCCAAGATGGGCCAGACTACAATGAGCAGTTCTTC. Protein sequence: CASSQDGPDYNEQFF.

The gene calls are TRBV4-3 and TRBJ2-7; D is uncertain. V shed 3 bases and J shed 0 bases, with 12 bases lying between them. CDR1 LGHNA and CDR2 YSLEER come from the germline V gene. CDR3 length equals 15 residues. CDR3 residues: CASSQAHSSSYEQYF. The CDR3 DNA follows: TGCGCCAGCAGCCAGGCCCACTCAAGCTCCTACGAGCAGTACTTC.

The chain links TRBV6-5 to TRBJ1-5; D ambiguous. The CDR3 spans 13 residues. Trimming left V 0 bases short and J 4 bases short, with 4 bases between. Germline CDR1 and CDR2: MNHEY and SVGAGI. CDR3 amino acids: CASSYSNNQPQHF. The CDR3 DNA reads as TGTGCCAGCAGTTACTCGAATAATCAGCCCCAGCATTTT.

V usage is TRBV25-1 and J usage is TRBJ2-1; D remains unclear. Germline V gene data show CDR1 as MGHDK and CDR2 as SYGVNS. The CDR3 is 15 residues long. The V gene lost 6 bases and the J gene lost 4 bases, with 16 bases spanning the gap. The CDR3 here is CASRAGSAAYNEQFF. The DNA of the CDR3 is TGTGCCAGCAGAGCTGGGTCCGCCGCTTACAATGAGCAGTTCTTC.

For the CDR3, the DNA is TGTGCCTGGGGAATGGACAGCTACGAGCAGTACTTC. This codes for CAWGMDSYEQYF. V gene TRBV30 combines with J gene TRBJ2-7; a possible D gene is TRBD1 (6 bases). Trimming removed 5 bases at V and 3 bases at J, with 11 bases between. The CDR3 consists of 12 residues. Germline lookup yields CDR1 GTSNPN and CDR2 SVGIG (reference sequence).

Regarding this clone: The identical CDR3 is also encoded by other nucleotide sequences in the sample. The DNA for the CDR3 is TGCGCCAGCAGCCAAGGAACGGGACCCTCCTACGAGCAGTACTTC. This codes for CASSQGTGPSYEQYF. This rearrangement joins TRBV4-3 to TRBJ2-7; the D gene could be TRBD1 or TRBD2 (5 bases each). V shed 1 base and J shed 0 bases, with 10 bases lying between them. The CDR3 consists of 15 residues. Germline V lookup: CDR1 LGHNA, CDR2 YSLEER.

This clone has only a few counts. This chain connects TRBV9 to TRBJ2-1; weak D call: TRBD1 (7 bases). The CDR3 is made up of 15 amino acids. Trimming removed 3 bases from V and 3 bases from J, with 13 bases in between. From germline, CDR1 is SGDLS and CDR2 YYNGEE. The DNA for the CDR3 is TGTGCCAGCAGCGGAACAGGGGAGGTCTACAATGAGCAGTTCTTC. Encoded protein: CASSGTGEVYNEQFF.

V and J are TRBV6-1 and TRBJ1-2; TRBD1 aligns across 9 bases. Germline CDR1 is MNHNS and CDR2 is SASEGT. Trimming removed 4 bases from V and 4 bases from J; junction bases left unmatched: 10. CDR3 length: 16 residues. In nucleotides, the CDR3 is TGTGCCAGCAGTGCTGAACGGACAGGGGCTGGCTATGGCTACACCTTC. This encodes CASSAERTGAGYGYTF.

The gene calls are TRBV9 and TRBJ2-3; 8 bases fit TRBD2. After removal of 3 bases from V and 8 bases from J, the junction contained 5 bases not matched to a gene. The CDR3 consists of 13 residues. CDR1 SGDLS and CDR2 YYNGEE come from the germline V gene. The CDR3 region has the DNA TGTGCCAGCAGCGGCTATAGCGGGGCTACGCAGTATTTT. This translates into CASSGYSGATQYF. Variable domain in full (rest from reference TRBV9 and TRBJ2-3): DSGVTQTPKHLITATGQRVTLRCSPRSGDLSVYWYQQSLDQGLQFLIQYYNGEERAKGNILERFSAQQFPDLHSELNLSSLELGDSALYFCASSGYSGATQYFGPGTRLTVL.

The chain recombines TRBV19 with TRBJ2-1, with D unclear. The V end lost 6 bases, the J end lost 0 bases, and 12 bases lay between the germline ends. Germline V gene lookup returns CDR1 LNHDA and CDR2 SQIVND (reference sequence). The CDR3 length is 15 residues. The CDR3 DNA follows: TGTGCCAGTAGCCCCCTCGGCAGCTCCTACAATGAGCAGTTCTTC. This gives the protein CASSPLGSSYNEQFF.

The J gene is TRBJ2-1, the V gene TRBV5-1, with unresolved D. The V end was cut by 0 bases, the J end by 7 bases, with 8 bases between. Germline V lookup: CDR1 SGHRS, CDR2 YFSETQ. This CDR3 has 13 amino acids. For the CDR3, the DNA is TGCGCCAGCAGCTTGGATAGGGCTAATGAGCAGTTCTTC. It specifies CASSLDRANEQFF.

The V gene is TRBV27, the J gene TRBJ1-5; perhaps TRBD1 as D (6 bases). Per germline, CDR1 MNHEY and CDR2 SMNVEV (reference sequence). The length of the CDR3 is 14 residues. Trimming took 6 bases from V and 0 from J, leaving 9 bases between them. As DNA, the CDR3 is TGTGCCAGCAGACAGGGCCATAGCAATCAGCCCCAGCATTTT. It encodes CASRQGHSNQPQHF.

This clone has more than one count but fewer than ten. DNA for the CDR3: TGTGCCAGCAGGTCGGGAGGTGATTTCTACGAGCAGTACTTC. This translates into CASRSGGDFYEQYF. V and J are TRBV7-2 and TRBJ2-7, with 7 bases that match TRBD2. CDR1 is SGHTA, CDR2 FQGNSA, per germline. Trimming cost V 6 bases and J 3 bases; bases outside gene matches: 8. The CDR3 contains 14 residues. Together with reference TRBV7-2 and TRBJ2-7, the CDR3 gives the full variable domain: GAGVSQSPSNKVTEKGKDVELRCDPISGHTALYWYRQSLGQGLEFLIYFQGNSAPDKSGLPSDRFSAERTGGSVSTLTIQRTQQEDSAVYLCASRSGGDFYEQYFGPGTRLTVT.